This note documents a single T cell receptor beta chain sequence. Its antigen is still unknown. These data are taken from a study of monozygotic twins with inflammatory bowel disease (dated by TCRdb to about 2019). Looking at the study overall: A total of approximately 28 monozygotic twin pairs were included in the full study, comprising nine German pairs (four IBD-concordant, five IBD-discordant) and 19 IBD-discordant Danish pairs. Each individual had, on average, about 151 000 unique TCRalpha sequences and 181 000 unique TCRbeta sequences available for analysis. Within discordant pairs, disease-associated traits were sought mainly by comparing IBD patients with their genetically identical healthy co-twins. General study outcomes and caveats: Repertoire similarity did not differ between concordant and discordant twins, which could be due to limited statistical power. Background noise and inter-individual variability may have been introduced into the repertoires by the differing immunosuppressive treatments among patients. Compared with healthy twins, IBD patients shared fewer clonotypes with other individuals, and the difference was most pronounced in patients with signs of disease activity. Measured by the inverse Simpson index, TCRbeta repertoire diversity was lower in IBD patients than in their healthy co-twins. The analysis was unable to tell apart different T cell subtypes. No single strong signal or clonotype linked to IBD turned up in the results, so the idea that one exists was not supported.

CDR1 and CDR2 (DFQATT, SNEGSKA) derive from the germline V gene (reference sequence). Reading from cysteine to phenylalanine, the CDR3 counts 15 amino acids. Only the protein sequence is given. From each donor, an approximately 2.3 ml peripheral blood sample was drawn into PAXgene tubes and stored at -80 degrees C. Total RNA was isolated from whole blood with the PAXgene blood miRNA kit on an automated QIAcube, without T cell sorting. Deep TCRalpha and TCRbeta repertoire profiling with unique molecular barcoding was performed on peripheral blood of monozygotic twin pairs concordant or discordant for inflammatory bowel disease. Smoking habits were recorded for all twin pairs, and individuals were classified as current, former or never smokers. Receptors were amplified or captured by 5' RACE. Each TCR library was prepared from about 3,400 ng of total RNA. For each sample, cDNA was synthesized in eight separate reactions using SMARTScribe reverse transcriptase. During cDNA synthesis, unique molecular identifiers containing a 6-nucleotide sample barcode were introduced by template switching. TCRalpha and TCRbeta cDNA was amplified by two nested PCRs of 16 and 9 cycles, with bead purification after each PCR. Before amplification, the cDNA was treated with uracil DNA-glycosylase and purified using the QIAquick PCR purification kit. The second PCR was the step at which Illumina TruSeq-compatible adapters and sample-specific barcodes were added. Library quality and concentration were checked on TapeStation and Qubit, and libraries were pooled at approximately 5 ng each. Sequencing of the pooled libraries was done on an Illumina HiSeq2500 single-index Rapid Run using custom sequencing primers and 2 x 100 bp reads. The published analysis was carried out like this. PCR and sequencing errors were corrected by UMI-based consensus assembly using MiGEC version 1.2.6. MiXCR version 2.1.1 handled V(D)J alignment, clonotype assembly and CDR3 extraction. To normalise gene usage, clonotype sharing and MAIT/NKT TCR abundance, the top 1000, 10 000 and 20 000 clonotypes in each sample were analysed. Diversity was computed as the inverse Simpson index with the vegan R package after downsampling to 27 000 UMIs. Statistical testing used paired Mann-Whitney U tests on the discordant twin pairs and applied Benjamini-Hochberg correction for multiple testing. TCRdb reprocessed the sequencing reads and holds a single record per CDR3 protein sequence, with no DNA. The V and J calls and clone size come from TCRdb's table, not from the authors' own analysis. The sample has around 210,000 distinct CDR3 sequences on record. The ten largest clones represent roughly 8% of the sample.

This TCR was sampled from a human donor with ulcerative colitis or Crohn's disease, or a healthy co-twin of an affected twin (not recorded which). The sample was blood. Recombination linked TRBV20-1 to TRBJ2-3; the TRBD2 assignment by TCRdb is unverifiable without DNA. The CDR3 protein is CSARSSGGAGDTQYF.